The clone carrying this T cell receptor (beta chain) has just one count. Its cognate antigen is unknown. These data originate in a study of CD8+CD57+ T cells in acquired aplastic anemia. The study, taken as a whole, reports: The number of CD8+ CDR3 sequences shared by patients and controls was twenty-nine.

The CDR3 is 13 residues long. Trimming left V 0 bases short and J 8 bases short, with 10 bases between. Germline V CDR1 and CDR2: SQVTM, ANQGSEA. Genomic DNA served as template for TCR beta VDJ and CDR3 profiling. TCRdb passed the reads through MiXCR, listing each CDR3 protein once. The table records about 210,000 distinct CDR3 sequences, 61% of them present only once. This receptor was obtained from a human donor in good health. Input material: sorted CD4+, CD8+, or CD8+CD57+ T cells (not recorded which) from PBMCs. V gene TRBV29-1 combines with J gene TRBJ2-2; D not resolved. The chain's CDR3 is CSVEDRHPGELFF. CDR3 DNA: TGCAGCGTTGAAGACCGGCACCCAGGGGAGCTGTTTTTT.